The 25 T cell receptor beta chains in this list originate from one sample, sequenced in a study of T cells expressing NK-cell markers. Reanalyzing the 5' RACE reads, TCRdb keeps one entry per CDR3 protein, without DNA. The sample has over 150,000 distinct CDR3 sequences. Source material: blood T cells: a sorted CD56 or NKG2C T cell subset, CD4+ or CD8+ T cells, or bulk PBMC T cells (not recorded which). The origin of the receptors is a woman aged 45-65 years in good health.

This chain joins TRBV10-1 and TRBJ2-3; TCRdb returns TRBD1, unconfirmable since there is no DNA. CDR1 and CDR2 from the germline V gene are WNHNN and SYGVQD (reference sequence). This CDR3 spans 16 amino acids. The CDR3 spells CASSEGRGLTEGTQYF.

The CDR3: CASSLRQGGNIQYF. V and J are TRBV5-6 and TRBJ2-4; TCRdb's assignment of TRBD1 cannot be checked, as there is no DNA. Germline values: CDR1 SGHDT, CDR2 YYEEEE. This CDR3 has 14 residues.

V and J are TRBV27 and TRBJ2-7; absent DNA, TCRdb's TRBD2 call cannot be checked. CDR3 size: 17 residues. The germline V gene has CDR1 MNHEY and CDR2 SMNVEV (reference sequence). The CDR3 protein is CASSLSGRASGAYEQYF.

This chain uses TRBV6-5 with TRBJ2-3; TCRdb proposes TRBD2, but this gene call is untestable without DNA. Germline CDR1 is MNHEY and CDR2 is SVGAGI. This CDR3 is 14 amino acids long. The CDR3 loop is CASSSYTSGDTQYF.

The chain has TRBV6-5 and TRBJ1-2. The CDR3 has 13 residues. The germline V gene encodes CDR1 MNHEY and CDR2 SVGAGI. This CDR3 is CASSYSIGYGYTF.

The chain links TRBV20-1 to TRBJ2-1. Germline V lookup: CDR1 DFQATT, CDR2 SNEGSKA (reference sequence). This CDR3 has 16 residues. CDR3 residues: CSARDSEAASYNEQFF.

The chain combines TRBV29-1 with TRBJ2-1; the D call from TCRdb, TRBD2, cannot be confirmed without DNA. CDR1 and CDR2 (germline): SQVTM, ANQGSEA. The CDR3 has 15 residues. The CDR3 here is CSVPTSGRAYNEQFF.

V usage is TRBV27 and J usage is TRBJ1-4; with no DNA, the TCRdb D assignment of TRBD1 cannot be verified. CDR3 length: 14 amino acids. CDR1 is MNHEY and CDR2 is SMNVEV in the germline V gene (reference sequence). The CDR3 is CASSTGTGTEKLFF.

V and J are TRBV5-1 and TRBJ2-7; TCRdb outputs TRBD1, but without DNA this stays unchecked. Germline CDR1 and CDR2: SGHRS and YFSETQ. This CDR3 spans 14 amino acids. CDR3 residues: CASSVEAPGGEQYF.

This rearrangement joins TRBV4-1 to TRBJ1-6; checking the TCRdb D call of TRBD1 is not possible without DNA. In germline, CDR1 is MGHRA, CDR2 YSYEKL. The CDR3 length is 15 residues. The CDR3 region is CASRLMAGDNSPLHF.

This chain uses TRBV13 with TRBJ1-5. The CDR3 runs to 14 residues. Germline V lookup: CDR1 PRHDT, CDR2 FYEKMQ (reference sequence). The CDR3 sequence is CASSFGGLNQPQHF.

The rearrangement links TRBV20-1 to TRBJ1-1; the TCRdb D gene call, TRBD1, has no DNA to confirm it. Per germline, CDR1 DFQATT and CDR2 SNEGSKA (reference sequence). There are 14 residues in the CDR3. The chain's CDR3 is CSATSPTERTEAFF.

The chain joins TRBV19 to TRBJ2-3; absent DNA, TCRdb's TRBD2 call cannot be checked. Germline V lookup: CDR1 LNHDA, CDR2 SQIVND (reference sequence). The length of the CDR3 is 14 residues. The CDR3 sequence is CASRREFRTDTQYF.

The chain combines TRBV9 with TRBJ2-1; there is no DNA to check the TCRdb D call of TRBD2. Germline values: CDR1 SGDLS, CDR2 YYNGEE. The length of the CDR3 is 16 residues. This chain's CDR3 is CASSVGGSGAGNEQFF.

V is TRBV4-1 and J is TRBJ2-3; TCRdb indicates TRBD1, and absent DNA this call remains unverified. Germline V gene sequence: CDR1 MGHRA, CDR2 YSYEKL. The CDR3 contains 17 residues. The CDR3 sequence is CASSDRKGLVRTDTQYF.

The V call is TRBV10-3, the J call TRBJ2-7. The CDR3 is 12 residues long. The germline gives CDR1 ENHRY, CDR2 SYGVKD. CDR3 sequence: CAISESSHEQYF.

V gene TRBV4-1 combines with J gene TRBJ2-2. Germline CDR1 reads MGHRA; CDR2 reads YSYEKL. The CDR3 totals 12 residues. CDR3: CASRANTGELFF.

This CDR3 is CASSQGAHSYNEQFF. The chain combines TRBV3-1 with TRBJ2-1. The length of the CDR3 is 15 residues. CDR1 is LGHDT, CDR2 YNNKEL, per germline (reference sequence).

This chain connects TRBV10-3 to TRBJ2-1; there is no DNA to check the TCRdb D call of TRBD1. Germline V gene lookup returns CDR1 ENHRY and CDR2 SYGVKD. The CDR3 runs 15 residues. This chain's CDR3 is CAISGGRGQYNEQFF.

The chain links TRBV7-9 to TRBJ2-7; TCRdb returns TRBD2, unconfirmable since there is no DNA. In germline, CDR1 is SEHNR, CDR2 FQNEAQ (reference sequence). This CDR3 contains 15 residues. This CDR3 is CASSPSGTSFYEQYF.

The J gene is TRBJ1-5, the V gene TRBV12-3 or TRBV12-4. The CDR3 runs 17 residues. The CDR3 reads CASTNLGEAPNNQPQHF.

This clonotype registers medium-sized by frequency. The chain combines TRBV12-5 with TRBJ2-4; TCRdb reports TRBD2, a call that lacks DNA to check it against. The CDR3 loop spans 19 amino acids. The germline gives CDR1 LGHNT, CDR2 FRNRAP. The CDR3 loop is CASGLEDGQPPLVKNIQYF.

This chain links TRBV5-1 with TRBJ1-2; as DNA is missing, the TRBD1 call by TCRdb cannot be tested. CDR1 and CDR2 (germline): SGHRS, YFSETQ. The CDR3 length is 12 residues. CDR3 sequence reads: CASSPGTDGYTF.

This chain links TRBV9 with TRBJ2-1; TCRdb's D gene call, TRBD1, goes unchecked for lack of DNA. The germline V gene has CDR1 SGDLS and CDR2 YYNGEE. The CDR3 is made up of 13 amino acids. CDR3 loop: CASSVDRVNEQFF.

The chain recombines TRBV5-1 with TRBJ2-1; TCRdb proposes TRBD2, but this gene call is untestable without DNA. There are 18 residues in the CDR3. Germline lookup yields CDR1 SGHRS and CDR2 YFSETQ. The CDR3 sequence is CASSLGLAGATSYNEQFF.